This TCR beta chain was recorded in a study of T-cell memory formation after mild COVID-19. Study context: For the most part, TCR clusters were specific to one donor.

TCRdb fed the 5' RACE reads into MiXCR, producing one record per CDR3 protein. The sample lists about 340,000 distinct CDR3 sequences, more than 15% occurring once. The study's findings and limits: Shrinking CD4+ clones were chiefly CM and EM; CD8+ ones were chiefly EMRA.

As for this clonotype: Antigen unknown.

Sequences were obtained from PBMCs or a T cell subset sorted from them (not recorded which). The sequence was collected from a man younger than 35 who had mild COVID-19 (a few samples of this study predate the infection). Cell type and time point are not known.

This CDR3 reads CASSVGGPLGTQYF. DNA of the CDR3: TGTGCCAGCAGCGTAGGGGGGCCGCTGGGGACCCAGTACTTC. This chain joins TRBV9 and TRBJ2-5; TRBD1 might be the D (6 bases). CDR3 size: 14 residues. V was cut by 0 bases and J by 7 bases, with 13 bases left in between. Germline loops: CDR1 SGDLS, CDR2 YYNGEE. Filled out from reference TRBV9 and TRBJ2-5, the complete variable domain reads DSGVTQTPKHLITATGQRVTLRCSPRSGDLSVYWYQQSLDQGLQFLIQYYNGEERAKGNILERFSAQQFPDLHSELNLSSLELGDSALYFCASSVGGPLGTQYFGPGTRLLVL.